This T cell receptor beta chain was observed in a study of radiotherapy plus CTLA-4 blockade in lung cancer. As for the study in general: Disease control was seen in about 34% of patients, objective responses in 18%.

CTLA-4 blockade using ipilimumab, together with focal radiation, was received by patients with chemo-refractory metastatic non-small-cell lung cancer. Study outcomes and limitations: Reported findings show early blood T cell clone dynamics, with interferon-beta, best predicted response. Clones of tumor-derived TCRs expanded in blood after radiotherapy plus ipilimumab.

Sequenced by immunoSEQ multiplex PCR; TCRdb stores in-frame clones only, minus some. The table records some 110,000 clones, 81% of them present only once. CDR3 length: 19 residues. V lost 0 bases and J lost 0; bases outside the gene matches: 9. Germline V CDR1 and CDR2: MGHRA, YSYEKL. With respect to this clone: What it binds is not known.

This receptor was identified in a human donor with non-small cell lung cancer that progressed on radiotherapy plus ipilimumab. Some clones in this sample may be carry-over from other donors' samples. The chain uses TRBV4-1 and TRBJ2-7, with TRBD2 matching 12 bases. Specimen: peripheral blood, collected from a patient treated with radiotherapy plus ipilimumab. The CDR3 sequence is CASSQEGPRLAGVSYEQYF. In nucleotides, the CDR3 is TGCGCCAGCAGCCAAGAAGGGCCAAGACTAGCGGGGGTCTCCTACGAGCAGTACTTC.